The 3 T cell receptor beta chains reported below all come from one sample, sequenced in a study of cytomegalovirus exposure and HLA in healthy donors. The PCR contained 60 Vbeta and 13 Jbeta primers. Data came from immunoSEQ multiplex PCR; TCRdb stores just in-frame clones and leaves some out. The sample lists about 180,000 clones, approximately 79% occurring once. Specimen: PBMCs. The receptors shown here come from a man aged 40-50 years in good health and CMV-seropositive.

This clone was observed a few times. The chain has TRBV4-2 and TRBJ2-7, with 13 bases lining up with TRBD2. The CDR3 totals 16 residues. The V gene end was trimmed by 1 base and the J gene end by 9 bases; junction bases not matched to a gene: 9. The V gene's germline CDR1 is LGHNA and CDR2 YNFKEQ. This CDR3 is CASSQGGTSGASGQYF. The CDR3 DNA sequence: TGTGCCAGCAGCCAAGGGGGGACTAGCGGGGCAAGCGGGCAGTACTTC.

The chain links TRBV6-1 to TRBJ1-1, with 7 nucleotides matching TRBD1. J lost 6 bases, V lost 5 bases, and 3 bases had no gene match. The length of the CDR3 is 12 residues. From germline, CDR1 is MNHNS and CDR2 SASEGT. CDR3 sequence reads: CASSLGQAEAFF. The DNA for the CDR3 is TGTGCCAGCAGTCTAGGACAGGCTGAAGCTTTCTTT.

V is TRBV11-2 and J is TRBJ2-7; 10 bases fit TRBD2. Germline V gene sequence: CDR1 SGHAT, CDR2 FQNNGV. V shed 6 bases and J 6 bases; nucleotides not matched to a gene: 17. The CDR3 runs 17 residues. The CDR3: CASRPLRPQAGGSEQYF. As DNA, the CDR3 is TGTGCCAGCAGGCCCTTAAGGCCCCAAGCGGGAGGGAGCGAGCAGTACTTC.